These 29 T cell receptor beta chains were all obtained from the same sample, sequenced in a study of beta chain features in type 1 diabetes. The sequenced template was cDNA made from the entire isolated RNA. Repertoires were generated with immunoSEQ multiplex PCR, while TCRdb's copy carries only in-frame clones and drops some. The sample has around 600,000 clones, 9.5% to 15% seen once; the top ten hold 0.095% to 0.15%. General observations from the study: In all four CD4+ subsets, TCRB CDR3 length was significantly, moderately reduced in type 1 diabetes.

Their cognate antigens are unknown. Material: naive CD4+ T cells from blood. Receptors originate from a man aged 30 to 45 with type 1 diabetes.

CDR3 loop: CASSPWTENTEAFF. DNA of the CDR3: TGTGCCAGCTCACCGTGGACAGAGAACACTGAAGCTTTCTTT. This chain connects TRBV18 to TRBJ1-1; a weak D match, TRBD1 (6 bases). Per germline, CDR1 KGHSH and CDR2 LQKENI. The CDR3 covers 14 residues. V lost 3 bases and J lost 1, with 9 bases in between. Based on the CDR3 plus reference TRBV18 and TRBJ1-1, the full variable domain is NAGVMQNPRHLVRRRGQEARLRCSPMKGHSHVYWYRQLPEEGLKFMVYLQKENIIDESGMPKERFSAEFPKEGPSILRIQQVVRGDSAAYFCASSPWTENTEAFFGQGTRLTVV.

This clone has only a few counts. The chain couples TRBV21-1 to TRBJ2-3; TRBD2, the D gene given by the table, was not confirmed from the DNA. TRBV21-1 corresponds to a pseudogene. CDR3 length: 13 residues. The chain's CDR3 is CASNPARRGTQYF. The DNA for the CDR3 is TGTGCCAGCAACCCCGCACGACGAGGTACGCAGTATTTT.

This clone has more than one count but fewer than ten. The chain carries TRBV5-1 and TRBJ2-2, with a possible D match to TRBD1 (6 bases). The CDR3 extends over 16 amino acids. Germline V gene lookup returns CDR1 SGHRS and CDR2 YFSETQ. The germline V and J ends were trimmed by 4 bases and 5 bases, with 18 bases remaining between them. The CDR3 bases are TGCGCCAGCAGCCCCGGACAGACAAGGGGGACCGGGGAGCTGTTTTTT. This codes for CASSPGQTRGTGELFF.

This clone was counted only a few times. V gene TRBV5-1 combines with J gene TRBJ2-1; D call uncertain. This CDR3 spans 12 amino acids. CDR1 is SGHRS, CDR2 YFSETQ, per germline. Trimming removed 1 base from V and 7 bases from J, with 6 bases in between. Here the CDR3 DNA reads TGCGCCAGCAGCTTGCAGAGGAATGAGCAGTTCTTC. Amino acid sequence: CASSLQRNEQFF.

V usage is TRBV19 and J usage is TRBJ1-6; D call uncertain. Germline V gene sequence: CDR1 LNHDA, CDR2 SQIVND (reference sequence). The CDR3 has 13 residues. Trimming removed 2 bases from V and 7 bases from J, with 6 bases in between. The CDR3 spells CASSIRENSPLHF. The CDR3 bases are TGTGCCAGTAGTATAAGGGAAAATTCACCCCTCCACTTT.

The chain links TRBV5-5 to TRBJ2-1, with a tentative D call TRBD2 (6 bases). Trimming stripped 2 bases from V and 10 bases from J, with 10 bases between. CDR3 length: 12 residues. Germline CDR1 SGHKS, CDR2 YYEKEE (reference sequence). Here the CDR3 reads CASSFGGTEQFF. In DNA form, the CDR3 reads TGTGCCAGCAGCTTCGGGGGTACCGAGCAGTTCTTC.

This clone occurred a few times. The V gene is TRBV12-5, the J gene TRBJ2-5; D tentatively fits TRBD1 or TRBD2 (6 bases each). Per germline, CDR1 LGHNT and CDR2 FRNRAP. The CDR3 totals 14 residues. V was trimmed by 5 bases and J by 4 bases, leaving 14 bases between them. The CDR3 DNA follows: TGTGCTAGTGGTCCAACGGGGGCCGGAGAGACCCAGTACTTC. Amino acids: CASGPTGAGETQYF.

This clone was picked up a small number of times. This chain connects TRBV7-2 to TRBJ2-5, with D maybe TRBD1 (6 bases). This CDR3 comprises 14 residues. V shed 5 bases and J shed 5 bases, with 15 bases lying between them. From germline, CDR1 is SGHTA and CDR2 FQGNSA. The CDR3 reads CASSPGQSGETQYF. CDR3 DNA: TGTGCCAGCAGCCCTGGACAGTCGGGGGAGACCCAGTACTTC.

This clone occurred a few times. The chain employs TRBV5-4 and TRBJ1-1; D uncertain. This CDR3 has 12 residues. V was cut by 4 bases and J by 2 bases, with 6 bases left in between. CDR1 SGHNT and CDR2 YYREEE come from the germline V gene (reference sequence). For the CDR3, the DNA is TGTGCCAGCAGCAGTCAAAACACTGAAGCTTTCTTT. It encodes CASSSQNTEAFF.

J is TRBJ2-3 and V is TRBV4-3, with TRBD2 matching 10 bases. The CDR3 length is 18 residues. Germline-derived CDR1 and CDR2 are LGHNA and YSLEER. Trimming at V came to 0 bases and at J to 3 bases, leaving 9 bases not matched to a gene. CDR3 region: CASSQDLPVAGGTDTQYF. For the CDR3, the DNA is TGCGCCAGCAGCCAAGATCTGCCGGTAGCGGGGGGTACAGATACGCAGTATTTT.

The sample holds one count of this clone. A read error may produce the germline difference seen at one junction end. The rearrangement links TRBV11-2 to TRBJ1-6, with unresolved D. Germline-derived CDR1 and CDR2 are SGHAT and FQNNGV. CDR3 length: 10 amino acids. The DNA of the CDR3 is TGTGCCAGCAGCTTAGGAGGGTCGTACTTT. Amino acid sequence: CASSLGGSYF.

This sequence joins TRBV29-1 and TRBJ2-1, with TRBD1 matching 8 bases. J lost 4 bases, V lost 7 bases, and 6 bases had no gene match. Germline CDR1 reads SQVTM; CDR2 reads ANQGSEA. The CDR3 length is 13 residues. Here the CDR3 DNA reads TGCAGCGCCGAGGGACAGGAGTACAATGAGCAGTTCTTC. Protein: CSAEGQEYNEQFF.

Concerning this clone: The identical CDR3 is also encoded by other nucleotide sequences in the sample. V is TRBV7-9 and J is TRBJ2-5; D call uncertain. The CDR3 runs to 14 residues. V dropped 0 bases and J dropped 2 bases, with 7 bases sitting between them. Germline values: CDR1 SEHNR, CDR2 FQNEAQ (reference sequence). As DNA, the CDR3 is TGTGCCAGCAGCTTAGCGGGCACGCAAGAGACCCAGTACTTC. It is translated as CASSLAGTQETQYF.

This clone was detected only a few times. V and J are TRBV19 and TRBJ1-5; 7 nucleotides match TRBD1. CDR3 size: 15 residues. Germline loops: CDR1 LNHDA, CDR2 SQIVND (reference sequence). The V and J ends lost 5 bases and 6 bases, in that order; junction bases with no gene match: 10. The CDR3 DNA is TGTGCCAGTAGTGTTCCACCAGGGGGAAGTCAGCCCCAGCATTTT. It codes for CASSVPPGGSQPQHF.

This clone showed up just a few times. V and J are TRBV7-2 and TRBJ1-1; D gene unclear. Germline-derived CDR1 and CDR2 are SGHTA and FQGNSA. The CDR3 runs to 14 residues. The V end lost 1 base, the J end lost 3 bases, and 9 bases lay between the germline ends. CDR3 residues: CASSLGSRYTEAFF. CDR3 coding DNA: TGTGCCAGCAGCTTAGGGAGTAGGTACACTGAAGCTTTCTTT.

The V gene is TRBV19, the J gene TRBJ1-2; D uncertain. There are 13 residues in the CDR3. V lost 10 bases to trimming and J lost 8 bases, with 20 bases between them. Germline CDR1 LNHDA, CDR2 SQIVND (reference sequence). Here the CDR3 reads CATLPAGLQGYTF. In DNA, the CDR3 is TGTGCCACCCTCCCAGCAGGACTCCAGGGCTACACCTTC.

This clone was found a few times. The chain employs TRBV5-6 and TRBJ2-1; 8 positions agree with TRBD2. Trimming cost V 4 bases and J 4 bases; bases outside gene matches: 7. Germline CDR1 and CDR2: SGHDT and YYEEEE. The CDR3 has 15 amino acids. CDR3 sequence: CASSPGAGAYNEQFF. The CDR3 bases are TGTGCCAGCAGCCCCGGAGCGGGGGCTTACAATGAGCAGTTCTTC.

This clone has only a few counts. The chain employs TRBV14 and TRBJ1-2; D is perhaps TRBD1 (5 bases). The CDR3 runs to 15 residues. Trimming pared 1 base from V and 4 bases from J, leaving 13 bases between. The germline gives CDR1 SGHDN, CDR2 FVKESK. The CDR3 loop reads CASSQVPGTAYGYTF. The CDR3 DNA follows: TGTGCCAGCAGCCAAGTCCCGGGGACGGCCTATGGCTACACCTTC.

This clone was seen more than once but under ten times. CDR3 DNA sequence: TGTGCCAGCAGCTTAGGCCAGGCGAACAAAGAGACCCAGTACTTC. Translation gives CASSLGQANKETQYF. V usage is TRBV7-2 and J usage is TRBJ2-5; D gene unclear. Germline values: CDR1 SGHTA, CDR2 FQGNSA. The CDR3 is 15 amino acids. Trimming removed 1 base at V and 3 bases at J, with 12 bases between.

There are a few counts of this clone. The chain has TRBV5-6 and TRBJ1-4, with D unresolved. CDR3 length: 14 residues. V lost 4 bases, J lost 7 bases, and 14 bases lay in between. Germline values: CDR1 SGHDT, CDR2 YYEEEE. CDR3 sequence (DNA): TGTGCCAGCAGCCCCTTAGGGAGGGCTGAAAAACTGTTTTTT. Translated, it gives CASSPLGRAEKLFF.

The chain couples TRBV5-6 to TRBJ2-3, with D unresolved. CDR1 and CDR2 from the germline V gene are SGHDT and YYEEEE. The CDR3 spans 12 residues. The ends were cut back, 2 bases at V and 4 bases at J, with 5 bases in the middle. The DNA for the CDR3 is TGTGCCAGCAGCTTTGGTCCAGATACGCAGTATTTT. Translated, it gives CASSFGPDTQYF.

The rearrangement links TRBV19 to TRBJ2-7; no clear D gene. The V end lost 4 bases, the J end lost 7 bases, and 17 bases lay between the germline ends. CDR3 length: 14 residues. Germline CDR1 is LNHDA and CDR2 is SQIVND (reference sequence). CDR3 DNA sequence: TGTGCCAGTAGTAGAATGGCCTCGGAAAAGGAGCAGTACTTC. This encodes CASSRMASEKEQYF.

This clone was recorded a few times. The V call is TRBV2, the J call TRBJ2-1, with D possibly being TRBD1 (6 bases). The V end lost 8 bases, the J end lost 6 bases, and 23 bases lay between the germline ends. Germline V gene data show CDR1 as SNHLY and CDR2 as FYNNEI. The CDR3 runs to 16 residues. This CDR3 is CASEPYTGRESNEQFF. Written as DNA, the CDR3 is TGTGCCAGCGAGCCCTATACAGGGAGAGAAAGCAATGAGCAGTTCTTC.

The genes are TRBV25-1 and TRBJ1-5; D is uncertain. CDR1 is MGHDK and CDR2 is SYGVNS in the germline V gene. CDR3 length equals 14 residues. The V and J ends lost 3 bases and 0 bases respectively, with 6 bases between them. In DNA, the CDR3 is TGTGCCAGCAGTGATCCAGGTAGCAATCAGCCCCAGCATTTT. Translating gives CASSDPGSNQPQHF.

The rearrangement links TRBV6-5 to TRBJ2-7; the match to TRBD2 covers 7 bases. CDR3 size: 14 residues. Trimming removed 5 bases from V and 2 bases from J; junction bases left unmatched: 6. Germline values: CDR1 MNHEY, CDR2 SVGAGI. In nucleotides, the CDR3 is TGTGCCAGCAGTCCTCTCGGGGGGACCTACGAGCAGTACTTC. It encodes CASSPLGGTYEQYF.

This clone was seen only a few times. The chain carries TRBV27 and TRBJ1-2, with D possibly TRBD1 on 6 matching bases. CDR3 size: 18 residues. Trimming took off 3 bases at V and 3 bases at J, with 23 bases between the two ends. Germline V gives CDR1 MNHEY, CDR2 SMNVEV (reference sequence). The CDR3 nucleotides read TGTGCCAGCAGTTTCACGGGACAACCCCTGCGGGACGACTATGGCTACACCTTC. Protein product: CASSFTGQPLRDDYGYTF.

This clone turned up a few times. The rearrangement joins TRBV7-8 to TRBJ2-7; either TRBD1 or TRBD2 may supply D (5 bases each). The CDR3 totals 14 residues. CDR1 is SGHVS, CDR2 FQNEAQ, per germline. Deletions cut 8 bases from V and 12 bases from J, with 26 bases between. The CDR3 bases are TGTGCCAGCTTTCCGGGACGGATCCACCAATGGATGTACTTC. As protein: CASFPGRIHQWMYF.

This clone occurred a few times. This chain links TRBV7-8 with TRBJ2-3; the D gene is possibly TRBD2 (6 bases). The CDR3 sequence is 15 residues long. The V and J ends lost 3 bases and 0 bases respectively, with 10 bases between them. Germline CDR1 and CDR2: SGHVS and FQNEAQ. The CDR3 reads CASSFSGTSTDTQYF. Here the CDR3 DNA reads TGTGCCAGCAGCTTTAGCGGTACTAGCACAGATACGCAGTATTTT.

V gene TRBV5-1 combines with J gene TRBJ2-5, with a weak D call TRBD1 (5 bases). CDR1 is SGHRS and CDR2 is YFSETQ in the germline V gene. V gave up 0 bases and J gave up 2 bases, with 11 bases separating them. The CDR3 length is 15 residues. CDR3 bases: TGCGCCAGCAGCTTGGGTGGGGCCCGACAAGAGACCCAGTACTTC. It encodes CASSLGGARQETQYF.